What follows is one T cell receptor (beta chain) and its context. Its antigen is currently not known. The sample holds no much larger clone one base away, and base qualities are not on file. The source of the sample is a study of beta chain features in type 1 diabetes (dated by TCRdb to the late 2010s). In terms of the full investigation: Mean age, gender distribution, total cell number and subset yield were not different between patients and healthy donors. A total of about 110 million sorted cells were examined across all samples, and the number of cells per subset was strongly correlated with RNA yield. In the study, recently diagnosed type 1 diabetes patients and matched healthy donors were compared on the TCRB repertoires of their sorted circulating CD4+ T cell subsets. Regulatory and stem cell-like memory subsets were isolated from only 8 patients and about 8 healthy donors, whereas naive and central memory subsets came from all 30 or so donors.

Each donor gave one peripheral blood draw, about 110 mL on average, collected into heparinised tubes. A BD FACSAria II and a panel including CD45RO, CCR7, CD25, CD127, CD95 and CD27 were used to sort naive, central memory, regulatory and stem cell-like memory CD4+ T cells. Purity was above 95% for every sorted population. PBMCs were isolated immediately by Lymphoprep density gradient centrifugation and stained directly without culture. To minimize batch effects, samples were stained and sorted in pairs, one healthy donor with one patient per experiment. What the authors observed across the whole study: PCR may preferentially amplify shorter templates, but because patient and control samples were amplified and corrected together, any resulting skew would affect both groups equally. Because small numbers of individuals were included in the HLA sub-analyses, any influence of HLA type on TCRB rearrangement was left unresolved. Naive, central memory and regulatory TCRB repertoires appeared to be more alike among patients than among healthy donors. Sequencing cDNA rather than genomic DNA could over-represent highly expressing activated cells, although activation and CD3 levels did not differ between groups. Fewer insertions and more nucleotide deletions at VDJ recombination sites were observed in patients with type 1 diabetes, implying thymic rearrangement abnormalities. Type 1 diabetes patients showed a moderate but significant shortening of TCRB CDR3 length in all four CD4+ subsets.

The germline V gene (reference sequence) sets CDR1 to LNHNV and CDR2 to YYDKDF. The CDR3 holds 16 amino acids from the cysteine to the phenylalanine. The CDR3 DNA has 48 bases and is translated from base 1. Trimming removed 2 bases from V and 9 bases from J; the gene matches leave 7 bases unexplained. The High Capacity cDNA Reverse Transcription Kit was used to reverse transcribe all of the isolated RNA, meaning that expressed TCRB transcripts were what got sequenced. Deep immunoSEQ sequencing was performed on naive, central memory and regulatory T cell samples, with an average of approximately 3.9 million total reads per sample. Sorted cells were lysed in RLT buffer and RNA was extracted with DNase-treated RNeasy Micro or Mini kits, depending on cell number. To prevent cross-contamination, each cell subset was processed individually, whereas patient and healthy donor samples were processed jointly. TCRB sequences were amplified from cDNA with the immunoSEQ multiplex PCR, producing 87-bp fragments spanning the CDR3 region. Sequencing of the amplicons was performed on the Illumina HiSeq platform. The authors processed their data as follows. PCR bias was computationally corrected using synthetic template baselines, reads within Hamming distance 2 were collapsed, and singletons that could not be merged were discarded. Reads were aligned against IMGT so that V, D and J genes, CDR3 length and insertions or deletions at six rearrangement sites could be assigned. Within each subset, clonotype counts were normalized to sorted cell number, after which true diversity and Gini coefficients were computed with the tcR R package. The overlap coefficient, calculated on TCRB nucleotide sequences, was used to measure repertoire sharing. Out-of-frame TCRB sequences from naive cells were analyzed as a proxy for the pre-selection repertoire. The clones in this table, taken by TCRdb from immuneACCESS, are in-frame only. Not every clone is retained; where verified, under half of the shortfall comes from an unresolved V gene, and the cause of the rest is unknown. Clone size and V and J calls were adopted from that table, with D and trimming inferred from the DNA. The sample table records 450,000 or so clones; roughly 11% of these occur just once. Of the sample, 0.046% is held by the ten largest clones.

This clonotype originated in a woman in her late teens or twenties in good health. Recombination linked TRBV15 to TRBJ2-1; 13 bases in the middle match TRBD2. Source material: naive CD4+ T cells from blood. Read against the paper, the sample's cell subset or site label means: true naive CD4+ T cells. CDR3 reads: CATSRPRGLAGVEQFF. The DNA reads as follows: TGTGCCACCAGCAGACCTCGAGGACTAGCGGGGGTTGAGCAGTTCTTC.